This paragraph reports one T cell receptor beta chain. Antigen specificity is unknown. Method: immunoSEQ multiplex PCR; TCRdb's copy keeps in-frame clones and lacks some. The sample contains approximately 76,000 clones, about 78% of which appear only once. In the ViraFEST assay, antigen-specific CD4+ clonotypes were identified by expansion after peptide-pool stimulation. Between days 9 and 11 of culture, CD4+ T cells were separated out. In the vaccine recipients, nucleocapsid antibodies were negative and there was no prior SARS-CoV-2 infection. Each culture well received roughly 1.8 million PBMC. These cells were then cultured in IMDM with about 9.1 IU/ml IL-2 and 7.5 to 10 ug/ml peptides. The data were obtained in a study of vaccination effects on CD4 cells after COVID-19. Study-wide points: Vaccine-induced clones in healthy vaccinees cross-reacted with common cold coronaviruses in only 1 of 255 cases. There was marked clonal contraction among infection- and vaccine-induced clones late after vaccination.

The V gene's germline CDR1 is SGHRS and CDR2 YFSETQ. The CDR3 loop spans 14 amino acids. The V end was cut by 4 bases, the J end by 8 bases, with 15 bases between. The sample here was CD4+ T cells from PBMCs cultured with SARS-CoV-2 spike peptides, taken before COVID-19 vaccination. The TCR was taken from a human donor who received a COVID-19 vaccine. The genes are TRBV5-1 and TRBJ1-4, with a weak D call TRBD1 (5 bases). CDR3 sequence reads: CASSPGGIEEKLFF. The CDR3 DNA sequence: TGCGCCAGCAGCCCGGGGGGGATTGAGGAAAAACTGTTTTTT.